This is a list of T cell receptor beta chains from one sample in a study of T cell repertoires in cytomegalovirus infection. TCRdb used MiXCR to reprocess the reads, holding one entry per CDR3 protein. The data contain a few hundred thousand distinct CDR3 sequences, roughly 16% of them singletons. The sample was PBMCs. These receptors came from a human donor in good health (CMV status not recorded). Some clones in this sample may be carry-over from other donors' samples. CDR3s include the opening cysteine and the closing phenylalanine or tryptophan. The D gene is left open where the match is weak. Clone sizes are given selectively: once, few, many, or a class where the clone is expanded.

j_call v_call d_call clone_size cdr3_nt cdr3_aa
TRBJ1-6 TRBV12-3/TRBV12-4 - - TGTGCCAGCAGTTTTAGGGGTGGTTCACCCCTCCACTTT CASSFRGGSPLHF
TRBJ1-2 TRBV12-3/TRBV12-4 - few TGTGCCAGCGGGAGTGGAGGGGCATTGGGAGGCTACACCTTC CASGSGGALGGYTF
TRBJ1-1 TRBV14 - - TGTGCCAGCAGCCAAGGCTTCGGGGGGTTCAAGGCTTTCTTT CASSQGFGGFKAFF
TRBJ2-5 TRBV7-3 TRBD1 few TGTGCCAGCAGCTTAACGGGGACAGCGGAAGAGACCCAGTACTTC CASSLTGTAEETQYF
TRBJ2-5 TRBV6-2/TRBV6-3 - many TGTGCCAGCAGAGCCCGACGGACAGAAGAGACCCAGTACTTC CASRARRTEETQYF
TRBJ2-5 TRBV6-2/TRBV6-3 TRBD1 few TGTGCCAGCAGTTACTCTCCAACGGACAGGGAAAACCAAGAGACCCAGTACTTC CASSYSPTDRENQETQYF
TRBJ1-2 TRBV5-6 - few TGTGCCAGCAGCTCGCGACTACAGGGAGAGGATGGCTACACCTTC CASSSRLQGEDGYTF
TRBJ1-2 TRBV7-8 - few TGTGCCAGCAGCTTAGGCGCTAACTATGGCTACACCTTC CASSLGANYGYTF
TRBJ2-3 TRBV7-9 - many TGTGCCAGCAGCCCGTTGTCAGATACGCAGTATTTT CASSPLSDTQYF
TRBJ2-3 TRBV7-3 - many TGTGCCAGCAGCTTAGGCGGGATCAGCACAGATACGCAGTATTTT CASSLGGISTDTQYF
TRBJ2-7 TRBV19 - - TGTGCCAGTAGTATGGAGACAGTGATATCCTACGAGCAGTACTTC CASSMETVISYEQYF
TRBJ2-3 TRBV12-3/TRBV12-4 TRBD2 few TGTGCCAGCAGCCCTATTAGCGGGGGGGACACAGATACGCAGTATTTT CASSPISGGDTDTQYF
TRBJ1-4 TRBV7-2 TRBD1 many TGTGCCAGCAGCCCCCGACAGGGATCTGATGAAAAACTGTTTTTT CASSPRQGSDEKLFF
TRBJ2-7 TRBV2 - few TGTGCCAGCAGTCTACACCCCCCAAGTGGGGGGAGCTCCTACGAGCAGTACTTC CASSLHPPSGGSSYEQYF
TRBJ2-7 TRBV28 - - TGTGCCAGCAGTTCAGGGACGGAAACCTACGAGCAGTACTTC CASSSGTETYEQYF
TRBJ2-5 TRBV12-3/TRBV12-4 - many TGTGCCAGCAGTTTCATTACGGGCAGGGCAGAGACCCAGTACTTC CASSFITGRAETQYF
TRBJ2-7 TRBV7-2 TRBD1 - TGTGCCAGCAGCTTAGTTGGGACAGTTAGCTCCTACGAGCAGTACTTC CASSLVGTVSSYEQYF
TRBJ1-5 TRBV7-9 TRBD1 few TGTGCCAGCAGCGGAGGAGGGGGCGATCAGCCCCAGCATTTT CASSGGGGDQPQHF
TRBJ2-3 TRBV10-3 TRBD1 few TGTGCCACTCAGACAGGGGGCGCAGATACGCAGTATTTT CATQTGGADTQYF
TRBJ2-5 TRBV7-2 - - TGTGCCAGCAGCTACCAGGGGTCAGAGACCCAGTACTTC CASSYQGSETQYF
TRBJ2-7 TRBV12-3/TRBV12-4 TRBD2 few TGTGCCAGCAGTTTGTCGTCTAGCGGATACGAGCAGTACTTC CASSLSSSGYEQYF
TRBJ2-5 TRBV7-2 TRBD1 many TGTGCCAGCAGCTTCGAGGACAGGGGGCGCGAGTACTTC CASSFEDRGREYF
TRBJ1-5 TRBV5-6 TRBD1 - TGTGCCAGCAGCTTTTTCGGGACAGGGGGCGCGGGGCAGCCCCAGCATTTT CASSFFGTGGAGQPQHF
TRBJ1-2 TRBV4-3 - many TGCGCCAGCAGCCAAGATCGGCTGAGGGGTTTCTATGGCTACACCTTC CASSQDRLRGFYGYTF
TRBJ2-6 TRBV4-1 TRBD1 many TGCGCCAGCAGCCAAATACAGGGGCGGTCTGGGGCCAACGTCCTGACTTTC CASSQIQGRSGANVLTF
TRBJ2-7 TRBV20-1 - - TGCAGTGCTCACGAGTACCAGGGTATCTACGAGCAGTACTTC CSAHEYQGIYEQYF
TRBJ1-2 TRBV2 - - TGTGCCAGCAAGGGGGAATATGGCTACACCTTC CASKGEYGYTF
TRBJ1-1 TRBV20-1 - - TGCAGTGCTAGAGCCACAGGAAGGACTTTCTTT CSARATGRTFF
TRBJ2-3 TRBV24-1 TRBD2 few TGTGCCACCAGTGATTCGGGGGGGCAGGCAGATACGCAGTATTTT CATSDSGGQADTQYF
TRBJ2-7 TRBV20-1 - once TGCAGTGCTAGAGTAGCAAGAGGGTTCCACGAGCAGTACTTC CSARVARGFHEQYF
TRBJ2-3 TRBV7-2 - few TGTGCCAGCAGCCTAATGGCTGTCACAGATACGCAGTATTTT CASSLMAVTDTQYF
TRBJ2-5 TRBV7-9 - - TGTGCCAGCAGCCGGGGACGTGTCGAGACCCAGTACTTC CASSRGRVETQYF
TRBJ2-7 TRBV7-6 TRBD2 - TGTGCCAGCAGTCCGGCGGGAGGGACCTACGAGCAGTACTTC CASSPAGGTYEQYF
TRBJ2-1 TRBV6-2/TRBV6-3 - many TGTGCCAGCAGTTACCGGGGCAATGAGCAGTTCTTC CASSYRGNEQFF
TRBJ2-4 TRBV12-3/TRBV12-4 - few TGTGCCAGCAGTTTAGGGTCTTTGGTTGACATTCAGTACTTC CASSLGSLVDIQYF
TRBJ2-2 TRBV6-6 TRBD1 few TGTGCCACCCATACAGGGGGCTACACCGGGGAGCTGTTTTTT CATHTGGYTGELFF
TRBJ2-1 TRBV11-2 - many TGTGCCAGCAGGAAATGGGGGGCCGCCTACAATGAGCAGTTCTTC CASRKWGAAYNEQFF